The 10 T cell receptor beta chains in this list originate from one sample, sequenced in a study of OX40 agonist ivuxolimab in advanced cancers. TCRdb's table, derived via immunoSEQ multiplex PCR, lists solely in-frame clones and lacks some. In the table there are some 15,000 clones, about 90% of which are singletons. The source was CD4+ or CD8+ T cells sorted from blood, collected in a trial of the OX40 agonist ivuxolimab. The receptors here all came from an adult with an advanced solid tumor such as melanoma, head and neck, liver or kidney cancer.

This clone was found a few times. V is TRBV7-9 and J is TRBJ2-1; 7 positions match TRBD2. V lost 3 bases, J lost 8 bases, and 10 bases stayed unmatched. CDR3 length equals 15 residues. Germline V gene lookup returns CDR1 SEHNR and CDR2 FQNEAQ (reference sequence). The CDR3 spells CASSFSSSGGHEQFF. DNA of the CDR3: TGTGCCAGCAGCTTTAGTTCTAGCGGTGGCCATGAGCAGTTCTTC.

This chain uses TRBV7-8 with TRBJ2-5; 7 nucleotides line up with TRBD1. There are 13 residues in the CDR3. The V segment lost 5 bases and the J segment 5 bases; nucleotides outside the gene matches: 5. Germline CDR1 reads SGHVS; CDR2 reads FQNEAQ. The chain's CDR3 is CASSPDRAETQYF. The CDR3 DNA reads as TGTGCCAGCAGCCCCGACAGGGCGGAGACCCAGTACTTC.

This rearrangement joins TRBV19 to TRBJ2-7, with 9 bases aligning to TRBD1. The CDR3 is 15 amino acids. Germline CDR1 and CDR2: LNHDA and SQIVND (reference sequence). The V gene end was trimmed by 5 bases and the J gene end by 3 bases; junction bases not matched to a gene: 8. CDR3 coding DNA: TGTGCCAGTAGTTCCCGGACAGGGGAATTCTACGAGCAGTACTTC. It yields the protein CASSSRTGEFYEQYF.

Only a few counts were recorded for this clone. The chain combines TRBV27 with TRBJ2-1; tentative D call: TRBD2 (6 bases). V lost 5 bases, J lost 0 bases, and 11 bases lay in between. The V gene's germline CDR1 is MNHEY and CDR2 SMNVEV (reference sequence). This CDR3 is 15 amino acids long. CDR3 protein: CASSPDYSSYNEQFF. In nucleotides, the CDR3 is TGTGCCAGCAGTCCGGACTATAGCTCCTACAATGAGCAGTTCTTC.

CDR3 loop: CASSQIPNTYNEQFF. CDR3 nucleotide sequence: TGTGCCAGCAGCCAGATTCCTAATACATACAATGAGCAGTTCTTC. This chain joins TRBV4-2 and TRBJ2-1; D ambiguous. CDR1 LGHNA and CDR2 YNFKEQ come from the germline V gene. V shed 3 bases and J shed 4 bases, with 13 bases lying between them. The CDR3 length is 15 residues.

This clone was observed a handful of times. This chain links TRBV7-8 with TRBJ2-3, with TRBD1 identical over 7 bases. After removal of 5 bases from V and 0 bases from J, the junction contained 8 bases not matched to a gene. There are 16 residues in the CDR3. Germline CDR1 reads SGHVS; CDR2 reads FQNEAQ. CDR3 region: CASSTTGYSSTDTQYF. The CDR3 coding sequence is TGTGCCAGCAGCACGACAGGGTACTCCAGCACAGATACGCAGTATTTT.

This chain joins TRBV28 and TRBJ1-2; TRBD1 agrees at 7 bases. The CDR3 consists of 17 residues. The V gene's germline CDR1 is MDHEN and CDR2 SYDVKM. V shed 5 bases, J shed 0 bases, and the junction held 12 bases outside the gene matches. This chain's CDR3 is CASSPHTGVPANYGYTF. Written as DNA, the CDR3 is TGTGCCAGCAGTCCCCATACAGGGGTTCCAGCTAACTATGGCTACACCTTC.

The chain joins TRBV12-5 to TRBJ1-2, with 7 bases identical to TRBD1. The length of the CDR3 is 18 residues. Per the germline V gene, CDR1 is LGHNT and CDR2 is FRNRAP. J was trimmed by 4 bases and V by 6 bases; bases with no gene match: 20. CDR3 in DNA: TGTGCTAGTGGCCCGATAACGGGACAGATCGATTGGGCCTATGGCTACACCTTC. Its protein is CASGPITGQIDWAYGYTF. The full variable domain, rest sourced from reference TRBV12-5 and TRBJ1-2, is DARVTQTPRHKVTEMGQEVTMRCQPILGHNTVFWYRQTMMQGLELLAYFRNRAPLDDSGMPKDRFSAEMPDATLATLKIQPSEPRDSAVYFCASGPITGQIDWAYGYTFGSGTRLTVV.

The chain uses TRBV7-2 and TRBJ2-1, with 11 bases that match TRBD2. Germline V CDR1 and CDR2: SGHTA, FQGNSA. The CDR3 has 14 residues. V shed 5 bases and J 8 bases; nucleotides not matched to a gene: 5. CDR3 nucleotide sequence: TGTGCCAGCAGCACGACTAGCGGGATGCATGAGCAGTTCTTC. Amino acids: CASSTTSGMHEQFF.

The chain uses TRBV7-9 and TRBJ2-7; 13 bases map to TRBD2. Germline loops: CDR1 SEHNR, CDR2 FQNEAQ (reference sequence). The CDR3 covers 16 residues. With V trimmed by 4 bases and J by 2 bases, 5 bases remained unmatched. CDR3 nucleotide sequence: TGTGCCAGCAGCTCTTTGGGACTAGCGGGAACCTACGAGCAGTACTTC. This translates into CASSSLGLAGTYEQYF.